These 25 T cell receptor beta chains originate from one sample sequenced in a study of human T cells and chemical hapten exposure. In TCRdb, the 5' RACE reads were re-called with MiXCR into one record per CDR3 protein. The table has more than 75,000 distinct CDR3 sequences, roughly 15% seen once. It was from unfractionated whole blood that total RNA was extracted. The receptors come from a female donor in good health.

The V and J genes are TRBV19 and TRBJ2-7, with D perhaps matching TRBD1 (6 bases). This CDR3 is built from 18 residues. CDR1 is LNHDA, CDR2 SQIVND, per germline (reference sequence). The V and J ends lost 1 base and 2 bases respectively, with 21 bases between them. The CDR3 nucleotides are TGTGCCAGTAGTATAGGACAGGTGGTCCCGTTAACTCCCTACGAGCAGTACTTC. The encoded protein is CASSIGQVVPLTPYEQYF. The entire variable domain, with the rest obtained from reference TRBV19 and TRBJ2-7, is as follows: DGGITQSPKYLFRKEGQNVTLSCEQNLNHDAMYWYRQDPGQGLRLIYYSQIVNDFQKGDIAEGYSVSREKKESFPLTVTSAQKNPTAFYLCASSIGQVVPLTPYEQYFGPGTRLTVT.

This clonotype is medium-sized in the sample. The CDR3 loop is CASSWSSYEQYF. The CDR3 DNA is TGTGCCAGCAGTTGGAGCTCCTACGAGCAGTACTTC. The chain links TRBV12-3 or TRBV12-4 to TRBJ2-7; the D is unclear. The CDR3 sequence is 12 residues long. Trimming pared 4 bases from V and 0 bases from J, leaving 4 bases between.

The chain uses TRBV5-6 and TRBJ2-1; D might be TRBD1 or TRBD2, each matching 5 bases. V lost 1 base to trimming and J lost 8 bases, with 22 bases between them. Germline CDR1 and CDR2: SGHDT and YYEEEE. This CDR3 comprises 17 residues. CDR3 nucleotides: TGTGCCAGCAGCTTGCCATTAGGGTTCGGGGCTGGGTATGAGCAGTTCTTC. It translates to CASSLPLGFGAGYEQFF.

V and J are TRBV28 and TRBJ1-6; D is unclear. Trimming pared 7 bases from V and 10 bases from J, leaving 17 bases between. Germline V gives CDR1 MDHEN, CDR2 SYDVKM. The CDR3 is 14 residues long. The CDR3 reads CASISEAGSSPLHF. DNA of the CDR3: TGTGCCAGCATCTCGGAGGCAGGATCATCACCCCTCCACTTT.

The rearrangement links TRBV19 to TRBJ2-2; D perhaps matches TRBD1 (6 bases). Trimming removed 8 bases at V and 0 bases at J, with 13 bases between. Germline loops: CDR1 LNHDA, CDR2 SQIVND (reference sequence). This CDR3 comprises 15 residues. Here the CDR3 DNA reads TGTGCCAGTGCTTTCCGGGACACGAACACCGGGGAGCTGTTTTTT. Protein product: CASAFRDTNTGELFF.

The chain couples TRBV7-7 to TRBJ2-3; D call uncertain. In germline, CDR1 is SSHAT, CDR2 FNYEAQ (reference sequence). The CDR3 sequence is 13 residues long. The ends were cut back, 1 base at V and 2 bases at J, with 4 bases in the middle. CDR3 DNA sequence: TGTGCCAGCAGCTTAGATTACACAGATACGCAGTATTTT. Translated, it gives CASSLDYTDTQYF. The full variable domain, with the rest looked up from reference TRBV7-7 and TRBJ2-3, is GAGVSQSPRYKVTKRGQDVTLRCDPISSHATLYWYQQALGQGPEFLTYFNYEAQPDKSGLPSDRFSAERPEGSISTLTIQRTEQRDSAMYRCASSLDYTDTQYFGPGTRLTVL.

The chain joins TRBV20-1 to TRBJ2-2; the match to TRBD1 covers 10 bases. There are 15 residues in the CDR3. The V and J ends lost 3 bases and 0 bases, in that order; junction bases with no gene match: 1. Germline V CDR1 and CDR2: DFQATT, SNEGSKA (reference sequence). The CDR3, as DNA: TGCAGTGCTAGGACAGGGGGCTCGAACACCGGGGAGCTGTTTTTT. Translating gives CSARTGGSNTGELFF.

To note about this clonotype: Sequence at one end of the junction differs from germline and may be a read error. This chain connects TRBV2 to TRBJ2-7; D might be TRBD2 (6 bases). The CDR3 runs to 12 residues. Germline loops: CDR1 SNHLY, CDR2 FYNNEI. This CDR3 reads CASSDNTGLVSF. CDR3 in DNA: TGTGCCAGCAGTGATAATACGGGACTTGTATCCTTC.

This clonotype was seen only a few times. V is TRBV28 and J is TRBJ1-1, with no clear D. The V gene's germline CDR1 is MDHEN and CDR2 SYDVKM. V lost 2 bases to trimming and J lost 4 bases, with 17 bases between them. This CDR3 is 16 amino acids long. This chain's CDR3 is CASSLRSLWVTTEAFF. The CDR3 coding sequence is TGTGCCAGCAGTTTAAGGTCGCTATGGGTGACCACTGAAGCTTTCTTT.

This clonotype occurred a few times. This chain joins TRBV29-1 and TRBJ2-3; D not resolved. The length of the CDR3 is 13 residues. From germline, CDR1 is SQVTM and CDR2 ANQGSEA. V was clipped by 2 bases and J by 7 bases, with 13 bases between them. In DNA form, the CDR3 reads TGCAGCGTTGAAACCATGGGCAGTTATACGCAGTATTTT. As protein: CSVETMGSYTQYF.

In regard to this clonotype: At one boundary the junction diverges from the germline segment, which might be a read error. V gene TRBV11-2 combines with J gene TRBJ2-1; TRBD2 aligns across 10 bases. CDR1 is SGHAT, CDR2 FQNNGV, per germline. CDR3 length: 16 amino acids. The CDR3 nucleotides read TGTGCCGGCAGCCCCTCAGGAGGACTAGCGGAAGTAGAGCAGTTCTTC. Amino acid sequence: CAGSPSGGLAEVEQFF.

The rearrangement links TRBV5-1 to TRBJ2-1, with D possibly TRBD2 on 6 matching bases. The V and J ends lost 0 bases and 1 base respectively, with 17 bases between them. CDR3 length: 18 amino acids. Germline V CDR1 and CDR2: SGHRS, YFSETQ. CDR3 residues: CASSLAERAGGSYNEQFF. Written as DNA, the CDR3 is TGCGCCAGCAGCTTGGCCGAGAGGGCCGGGGGTTCCTACAATGAGCAGTTCTTC.

The chain employs TRBV2 and TRBJ2-1, with D unclear. V was clipped by 3 bases and J by 4 bases, with 7 bases between them. Germline lookup yields CDR1 SNHLY and CDR2 FYNNEI. The CDR3 length is 13 residues. DNA for the CDR3: TGTGCCAGCAGTGAGGACCTTTACAATGAGCAGTTCTTC. Encoded protein: CASSEDLYNEQFF.

The genes are TRBV6-2 or TRBV6-3 and TRBJ2-1; 10 positions match TRBD2. The germline V gene has CDR1 MNHEY and CDR2 SVGEGT. V was pared by 5 bases and J by 8 bases, with 6 bases of the junction left unmatched. The CDR3 is made up of 14 amino acids. CDR3 sequence reads: CASSLAGEFYEQFF. The CDR3 nucleotides read TGTGCCAGCAGTCTAGCGGGGGAGTTCTATGAGCAGTTCTTC.

At least ten counts were recorded for this clonotype. This chain links TRBV12-5 with TRBJ1-6, with TRBD1 matching over 12 bases. This CDR3 is built from 15 residues. CDR1 and CDR2 from the germline V gene are LGHNT and FRNRAP. J gave up 10 bases and V 5 bases, and 6 bases lay outside the gene matches. The CDR3 region is CASGHGTGGSSPLHF. The CDR3 DNA reads as TGTGCTAGTGGTCACGGGACAGGGGGCAGCTCACCCCTCCACTTT.

This chain uses TRBV6-5 with TRBJ1-2; possibly TRBD1 for D (5 bases). The CDR3 sequence is 16 residues long. Germline lookup yields CDR1 MNHEY and CDR2 SVGAGI. The V end was cut by 0 bases, the J end by 7 bases, with 18 bases between. For the CDR3, the DNA is TGTGCCAGCAGTTACTCGTCGGAGGGGAGACCCTTTGGCTACACCTTC. It specifies CASSYSSEGRPFGYTF.

The rearrangement uses TRBV27 and TRBJ2-7, with TRBD1 matching over 8 bases. Germline V gene lookup returns CDR1 MNHEY and CDR2 SMNVEV (reference sequence). V gave up 4 bases and J gave up 1 base; unmatched junction bases: 0. The CDR3 is 13 residues long. The CDR3 coding sequence is TGTGCCAGCAGTTGGACAGGGTCCTACGAGCAGTACTTC. Its protein product is CASSWTGSYEQYF.

This clonotype has a handful of counts. DNA for the CDR3: TGCAGTGCCCAAGGAGGCTACGAGCAGTACTTC. It specifies CSAQGGYEQYF. The chain has TRBV20-1 and TRBJ2-7; D possibly corresponds to TRBD2 (5 bases). Trimming left V 6 bases short and J 3 bases short, with 9 bases between. The CDR3 sequence is 11 residues long. Germline lookup yields CDR1 DFQATT and CDR2 SNEGSKA (reference sequence).

This clonotype turned up a few times. V is TRBV7-2 and J is TRBJ2-3, with 8 bases lining up with TRBD2. This CDR3 contains 16 residues. Trimming took 4 bases from V and 1 from J; bases not matched to a gene: 7. In germline, CDR1 is SGHTA, CDR2 FQGNSA. The CDR3: CASSSRRAGGTDTQYF. CDR3 in DNA: TGTGCCAGCAGCTCGCGAAGAGCGGGGGGCACAGATACGCAGTATTTT.

The V call is TRBV20-1, the J call TRBJ1-1, with D tentatively TRBD1 (6 bases). Germline-derived CDR1 and CDR2 are DFQATT and SNEGSKA (reference sequence). The CDR3 consists of 14 residues. Trimming pared 5 bases from V and 0 bases from J, leaving 13 bases between. The CDR3 region has the DNA TGCAGTGCTTCCCTAGGGGGGTTGAACACTGAAGCTTTCTTT. Translated, it gives CSASLGGLNTEAFF.

This sequence joins TRBV6-1 and TRBJ2-7; D gene unclear. The CDR3 sequence is 14 residues long. CDR1 and CDR2 (germline): MNHNS, SASEGT. V dropped 2 bases and J dropped 3 bases, with 11 bases sitting between them. DNA for the CDR3: TGTGCCAGCAGTGAATCCGCCTGGGGCTACGAGCAGTACTTC. It codes for CASSESAWGYEQYF.

V usage is TRBV20-1 and J usage is TRBJ2-7; no reliable D call. The CDR3 spans 14 residues. The germline V and J ends were trimmed by 6 bases and 4 bases, with 19 bases remaining between them. Germline CDR1 DFQATT, CDR2 SNEGSKA (reference sequence). CDR3 sequence reads: CSADAGPSTYEQYF. In nucleotides, the CDR3 is TGCAGTGCCGACGCCGGACCCTCGACGTACGAGCAGTACTTC.

This clonotype has only a few counts. The chain recombines TRBV6-5 with TRBJ2-7; D perhaps matches TRBD1 (6 bases). The CDR3 has 15 amino acids. Germline values: CDR1 MNHEY, CDR2 SVGAGI. V lost 6 bases and J lost 2, with 17 bases in between. The CDR3: CASRKNSGTTYEQYF. The CDR3 coding sequence is TGTGCCAGCAGAAAAAATTCCGGGACAACCTACGAGCAGTACTTC.

This clonotype appeared a few times. The genes are TRBV3-2 and TRBJ2-7. TRBV3-2 is listed as a pseudogene. This CDR3 has 14 residues. Written as DNA, the CDR3 is TGTGCCAGCAGCCCACAGCCTAGGGACTGCGAGCAGTACTTC. This translates into CASSPQPRDCEQYF.

J is TRBJ2-5 and V is TRBV7-2; a weak D match, TRBD2 (6 bases). Germline loops: CDR1 SGHTA, CDR2 FQGNSA. Trimming took 5 bases from V and 5 from J, leaving 12 bases between them. CDR3 length: 13 residues. The CDR3 region is CASSPGVGETQYF. CDR3 DNA: TGTGCCAGCAGCCCGGGGGTTGGCGAGACCCAGTACTTC. The entire variable domain, with the rest obtained from reference TRBV7-2 and TRBJ2-5, is as follows: GAGVSQSPSNKVTEKGKDVELRCDPISGHTALYWYRQSLGQGLEFLIYFQGNSAPDKSGLPSDRFSAERTGGSVSTLTIQRTQQEDSAVYLCASSPGVGETQYFGPGTRLLVL.